One sample yielded the 18 T cell receptor beta chains listed below, sequenced in a study of T cell responses to AZD1222 COVID-19 vaccine. Profiled with immunoSEQ multiplex PCR; TCRdb holds only in-frame clones, not every one. The sample contains about 150,000 clones, around 85% of which appear only once. This material consisted of peripheral blood, taken on day 0 of MenACWY control vaccination. Receptors were obtained from an adult in good health.

This rearrangement joins TRBV7-6 to TRBJ2-1, with D uncertain. In germline, CDR1 is SGHVS, CDR2 FNYEAQ. V dropped 4 bases and J dropped 7 bases, with 14 bases sitting between them. The length of the CDR3 is 14 residues. The CDR3 loop is CASSSRVAANEQFF. The CDR3 DNA reads as TGTGCCAGCAGCTCGCGCGTGGCAGCTAATGAGCAGTTCTTC.

This clone has just one count. This rearrangement joins TRBV5-1 to TRBJ1-5; TRBD1 might be the D (6 bases). The CDR3 extends over 14 amino acids. V was trimmed by 0 bases and J by 7 bases, leaving 11 bases between them. CDR1 and CDR2 from the germline V gene are SGHRS and YFSETQ. The CDR3 spells CASSLEGGGQPQHF. The DNA of the CDR3 is TGCGCCAGCAGCTTGGAGGGGGGAGGGCAGCCCCAGCATTTT.

The chain links TRBV12-5 to TRBJ1-1; 8 bases map to TRBD1. Germline V gene sequence: CDR1 LGHNT, CDR2 FRNRAP. The CDR3 extends over 16 amino acids. V shed 1 base, J shed 1 base, and the junction held 5 bases outside the gene matches. The CDR3 here is CASGLDQGARNTEAFF. The CDR3, as DNA: TGTGCTAGTGGTTTGGATCAGGGGGCCCGGAACACTGAAGCTTTCTTT.

The chain links TRBV19 to TRBJ2-2; 7 bases line up with TRBD1. This CDR3 comprises 14 residues. With 5 bases clipped from V and 1 base from J, the junction kept 1 base outside the gene matches. CDR1 is LNHDA, CDR2 SQIVND, per germline (reference sequence). CDR3 residues: CASSWDRNTGELFF. The CDR3 nucleotides read TGTGCCAGTAGTTGGGACAGGAACACCGGGGAGCTGTTTTTT.

V is TRBV7-3 and J is TRBJ2-2; 7 bases match TRBD1. This CDR3 is 15 amino acids long. Germline assignment: CDR1 SGHTA and CDR2 FQGTGA. J lost 0 bases, V lost 5 bases, and 3 bases had no gene match. The CDR3 DNA sequence: TGTGCCAGCAGCCGTGACAGGGCGAACACCGGGGAGCTGTTTTTT. Protein sequence: CASSRDRANTGELFF.

V gene TRBV5-1 combines with J gene TRBJ2-2, with D hard to call. With 0 bases removed from V and 7 bases from J, the gap between germline ends came to 10 bases. Looked up from germline, CDR1 is SGHRS and CDR2 is YFSETQ. The CDR3 is 14 amino acids. DNA for the CDR3: TGCGCCAGCAGCTTGGATAGGGCAGACGGGGAGCTGTTTTTT. Protein product: CASSLDRADGELFF. Using reference TRBV5-1 and TRBJ2-2 for the parts outside the CDR3, the full variable domain is KAGVTQTPRYLIKTRGQQVTLSCSPISGHRSVSWYQQTPGQGLQFLFEYFSETQRNKGNFPGRFSGRQFSNSRSEMNVSTLELGDSALYLCASSLDRADGELFFGEGSRLTVL.

The V and J genes are TRBV12-3 or TRBV12-4 and TRBJ2-3; 7 bases are a match to TRBD1. The CDR3 is 12 amino acids. Trimming took 6 bases from V and 10 from J; bases not matched to a gene: 7. The DNA of the CDR3 is TGTGCCAGCAGCGACAGGGCTTGGTCGCAGTATTTT. This translates into CASSDRAWSQYF.

There are a few counts of this clone. The chain carries TRBV27 and TRBJ2-4, with 9 positions matching TRBD2. CDR3 size: 14 residues. The germline CDR1 and CDR2 sequences are MNHEY and SMNVEV (reference sequence). With 6 bases clipped from V and 13 bases from J, the junction kept 13 bases outside the gene matches. The CDR3 sequence: CASSGAGGPVTQYF. In nucleotides, the CDR3 is TGTGCCAGCAGCGGAGCGGGGGGCCCGGTTACGCAGTACTTC.

The V gene is TRBV5-1, the J gene TRBJ1-5, with TRBD1 as a possible D gene (6 bases). CDR1 and CDR2 from the germline V gene are SGHRS and YFSETQ. The V gene lost 0 bases and the J gene lost 7 bases, with 8 bases spanning the gap. This CDR3 is built from 13 residues. The CDR3 loop is CASSLGGGQPQHF. In DNA, the CDR3 is TGCGCCAGCAGCTTGGGAGGGGGGCAGCCCCAGCATTTT.

The J gene is TRBJ2-7, the V gene TRBV7-2; 11 nucleotides line up with TRBD1. The CDR3 extends over 13 amino acids. CDR1 and CDR2 (germline): SGHTA, FQGNSA. Trimming cost V 4 bases and J 7 bases; bases outside gene matches: 3. CDR3 sequence: CASSSDRGLEQYF. The CDR3 DNA reads as TGTGCCAGCAGCTCGGACAGGGGGCTAGAGCAGTACTTC.

As DNA, the CDR3 is TGTGCCAGCAGCCTCGGGACTAGCGGGAGTACGGGCTCCTACGAGCAGTACTTC. Encoded protein: CASSLGTSGSTGSYEQYF. The chain carries TRBV7-6 and TRBJ2-7; 14 bases are shared with TRBD2. The CDR3 consists of 18 residues. The ends lost 5 bases at V and 0 bases at J; junction bases unmatched: 9. Germline assignment: CDR1 SGHVS and CDR2 FNYEAQ.

This rearrangement joins TRBV18 to TRBJ2-2, with 9 bases identical to TRBD2. The J segment lost 3 bases and the V segment lost 3 bases, leaving 11 bases of the junction unmatched. Germline CDR1 and CDR2: KGHSH and LQKENI. The CDR3 consists of 18 residues. In DNA form, the CDR3 reads TGTGCCAGCTCACCTCAACCGGCTAGCGGGGTATACACCGGGGAGCTGTTTTTT. This encodes CASSPQPASGVYTGELFF. The full variable domain, completed using reference TRBV18 and TRBJ2-2, is NAGVMQNPRHLVRRRGQEARLRCSPMKGHSHVYWYRQLPEEGLKFMVYLQKENIIDESGMPKERFSAEFPKEGPSILRIQQVVRGDSAAYFCASSPQPASGVYTGELFFGEGSRLTVL.

The chain is built from TRBV5-1 and TRBJ2-7, with a weak D call TRBD1 (6 bases). The CDR3 is 11 amino acids. Per the germline V gene, CDR1 is SGHRS and CDR2 is YFSETQ. Written as DNA, the CDR3 is TGCGCCAGCAGCTGGACCGGGACACCTCGCGTC. Its translation: CASSWTGTPRV.

The V gene is TRBV7-9, the J gene TRBJ2-1; 13 bases align to TRBD2. The ends lost 4 bases at V and 6 bases at J; junction bases unmatched: 6. The CDR3 has 16 amino acids. Germline V gives CDR1 SEHNR, CDR2 FQNEAQ (reference sequence). Here the CDR3 DNA reads TGTGCCAGCAGCTACCGGACTAGCGGGAGAGCCAATGAGCAGTTCTTC. The encoded protein is CASSYRTSGRANEQFF.

V is TRBV6-6 and J is TRBJ1-2; tentatively, D is TRBD1 (5 bases). This CDR3 is built from 14 residues. Germline assignment: CDR1 MNHNY and CDR2 SVGAGI (reference sequence). Between the trimmed V and J ends, which lost 0 bases and 8 bases, there was a span of 13 bases. The CDR3 spells CASSYSNGAQGYTF. Here the CDR3 DNA reads TGTGCCAGCAGTTACTCGAACGGGGCTCAGGGCTACACCTTC.

The chain uses TRBV25-1 and TRBJ1-4, with D possibly being TRBD1 (5 bases). The CDR3 runs 15 residues. Deletions cut 1 base from V and 7 bases from J, with 13 bases between. Looked up from germline, CDR1 is MGHDK and CDR2 is SYGVNS. The CDR3 nucleotides are TGTGCCAGCAGTGAATTAGGAGGTAGGGGTGAAAAACTGTTTTTT. It translates to CASSELGGRGEKLFF.

The chain combines TRBV6-5 with TRBJ1-3; D is perhaps TRBD1 (6 bases). The CDR3 runs 13 residues. V was trimmed by 5 bases and J by 4 bases, leaving 9 bases between them. Germline CDR1 reads MNHEY; CDR2 reads SVGAGI. CDR3 in amino acids: CASSRTVGNTIYF. The CDR3 DNA sequence: TGTGCCAGCAGTCGGACAGTAGGAAACACCATATATTTT.

The chain carries TRBV27 and TRBJ1-3; weak D call: TRBD1 (5 bases). CDR1 MNHEY and CDR2 SMNVEV come from the germline V gene (reference sequence). The CDR3 extends over 15 amino acids. Trimming pared 3 bases from V and 3 bases from J, leaving 12 bases between. The CDR3 DNA follows: TGTGCCAGCAGTTTCGCCAGGGAGGTTGGAAACACCATATATTTT. This translates into CASSFAREVGNTIYF.